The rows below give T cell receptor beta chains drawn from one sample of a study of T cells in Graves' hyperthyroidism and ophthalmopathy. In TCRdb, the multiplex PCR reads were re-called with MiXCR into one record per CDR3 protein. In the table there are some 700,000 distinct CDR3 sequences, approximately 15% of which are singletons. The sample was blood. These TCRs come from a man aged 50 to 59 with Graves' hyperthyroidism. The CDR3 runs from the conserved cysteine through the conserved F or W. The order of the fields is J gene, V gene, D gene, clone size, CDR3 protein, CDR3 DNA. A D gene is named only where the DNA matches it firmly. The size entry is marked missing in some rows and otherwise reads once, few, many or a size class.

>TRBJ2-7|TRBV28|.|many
CASSSPGGGYYEQYF
TGTGCCAGCAGCTCCCCGGGCGGAGGGTACTACGAGCAGTACTTC
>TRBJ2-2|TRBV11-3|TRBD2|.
CASTSSLAGVTGELFF
TGTGCCAGCACCTCCTCACTAGCGGGAGTTACCGGGGAGCTGTTTTTT
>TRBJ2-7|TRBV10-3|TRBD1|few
CAIKGGQGPSYEQYF
TGTGCCATCAAAGGGGGACAGGGACCCTCCTACGAGCAGTACTTC
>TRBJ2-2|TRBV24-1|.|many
CATSPGGLNTGELFF
TGTGCCACCAGCCCAGGGGGGCTCAACACCGGGGAGCTGTTTTTT
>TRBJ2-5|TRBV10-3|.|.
CAISESGRDGGFQETQYF
TGTGCCATCAGTGAGTCTGGCAGGGATGGAGGTTTTCAAGAGACCCAGTACTTC
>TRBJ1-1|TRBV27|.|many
CASSFSLLTNTEAFF
TGTGCCAGCAGTTTCTCACTCCTGACGAACACTGAAGCTTTCTTT
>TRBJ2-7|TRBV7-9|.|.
CASSPGLSKGFYEQYF
TGTGCCAGCAGCCCCGGACTCTCTAAAGGATTCTACGAGCAGTACTTC
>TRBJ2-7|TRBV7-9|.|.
CASSPPGLIYEQYF
TGTGCCAGCAGCCCGCCGGGACTCATCTACGAGCAGTACTTC
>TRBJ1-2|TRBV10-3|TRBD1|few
CAISERQGADYGYTF
TGTGCCATCAGTGAGAGACAGGGGGCTGACTATGGCTACACCTTC
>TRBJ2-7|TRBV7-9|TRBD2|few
CASSPSGLAGESYEQYF
TGTGCCAGCAGCCCCTCGGGGCTAGCGGGAGAATCCTACGAGCAGTACTTC
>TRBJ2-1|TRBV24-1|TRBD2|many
CATGGGRLSNEQFF
TGTGCCACCGGGGGCGGGAGGCTTTCCAATGAGCAGTTCTTC
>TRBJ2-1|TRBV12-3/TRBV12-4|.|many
CASSPNRNNEQFF
TGTGCCAGCAGTCCAAACAGGAACAATGAGCAGTTCTTC
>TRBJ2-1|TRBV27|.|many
CASSSRTEGEQFF
TGTGCCAGCAGCTCTCGGACAGAAGGTGAGCAGTTCTTC
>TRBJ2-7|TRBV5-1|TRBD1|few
CASSREQGAWEQYF
TGCGCCAGCAGCCGAGAACAGGGGGCGTGGGAGCAGTACTTC
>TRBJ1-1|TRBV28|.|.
CASRTKIETAFF
TGTGCCAGCAGGACAAAGATAGAGACAGCTTTCTTT
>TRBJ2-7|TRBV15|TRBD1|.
CATSPRRTGTSYEQYF
TGTGCCACCAGCCCCCGTAGGACAGGGACCTCCTACGAGCAGTACTTC
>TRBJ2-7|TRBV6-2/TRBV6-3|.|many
CASSSFRSYEQYF
TGTGCCAGCAGTTCCTTCCGCTCCTACGAGCAGTACTTC
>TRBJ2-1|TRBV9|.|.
CASSVGGKVSSYNEQFF
TGTGCCAGCAGCGTAGGGGGGAAGGTCAGCTCCTACAATGAGCAGTTCTTC
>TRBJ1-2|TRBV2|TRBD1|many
CAQRPKDRPGMGYGYTF
TGTGCCCAGCGACCTAAGGACAGGCCGGGGATGGGCTATGGCTACACCTTC
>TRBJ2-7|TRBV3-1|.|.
CASSLKELGEQYF
TGTGCCAGCAGCCTCAAGGAGCTAGGCGAGCAGTACTTC
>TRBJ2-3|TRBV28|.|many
CASSSTEWDGDTQYF
TGTGCCAGCTCAAGTACGGAGTGGGACGGAGATACGCAGTATTTT
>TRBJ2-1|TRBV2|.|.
CASTGLHEQFF
TGTGCCAGCACAGGGCTCCATGAGCAGTTCTTC
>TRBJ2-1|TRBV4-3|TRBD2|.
CASSQDPGLAGYNEQFF
TGCGCCAGCAGCCAAGACCCCGGACTAGCGGGCTACAATGAGCAGTTCTTC
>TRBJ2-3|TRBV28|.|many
CASSFGDKEYTDTQYF
TGTGCCAGCAGTTTCGGGGACAAGGAATACACAGATACGCAGTATTTT
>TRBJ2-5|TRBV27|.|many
CASSFNRLHQETQYF
TGTGCCAGCAGTTTTAACAGGCTTCACCAAGAGACCCAGTACTTC
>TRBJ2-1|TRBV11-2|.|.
CASSLDGTGVPDEQFF
TGTGCCAGCAGCTTAGATGGGACGGGAGTTCCCGATGAGCAGTTCTTC
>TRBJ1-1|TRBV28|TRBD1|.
CASNTRQGYTEAFF
TGTGCCAGCAATACGAGACAGGGGTACACTGAAGCTTTCTTT
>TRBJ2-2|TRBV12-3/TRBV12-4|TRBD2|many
CASPRGGGTGELFF
TGTGCCAGCCCGCGGGGGGGTGGGACCGGGGAGCTGTTTTTT
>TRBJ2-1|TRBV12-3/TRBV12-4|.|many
CASSLGSPTRNEQFF
TGTGCCAGCAGTTTGGGGTCCCCCACTAGGAATGAGCAGTTCTTC
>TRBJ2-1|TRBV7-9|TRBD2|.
CASSLAYLTSGRRAQFF
TGTGCCAGCAGCTTAGCGTACTTAACTAGCGGGAGACGGGCGCAGTTCTTC
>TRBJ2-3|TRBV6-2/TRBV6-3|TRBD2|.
CASSWGTSGTDTQYF
TGTGCCAGCAGTTGGGGGACTAGCGGCACAGATACGCAGTATTTT
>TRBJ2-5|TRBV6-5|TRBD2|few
CASSWREDQETQYF
TGTGCCAGCAGTTGGCGGGAGGACCAAGAGACCCAGTACTTC
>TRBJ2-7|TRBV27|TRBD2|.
CASRKTTSGRREQYF
TGTGCCAGCAGGAAAACGACTAGCGGGAGACGCGAGCAGTACTTC
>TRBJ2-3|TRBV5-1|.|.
CASSLTPPFTDTQYF
TGCGCCAGCAGCTTGACACCTCCCTTCACAGATACGCAGTATTTT
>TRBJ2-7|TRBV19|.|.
CASSTDAGLTYEQYF
TGTGCCAGTAGTACCGATGCCGGACTTACCTACGAGCAGTACTTC
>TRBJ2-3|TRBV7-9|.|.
CANQPGDTQYF
TGTGCCAACCAACCAGGTGATACGCAGTATTTT
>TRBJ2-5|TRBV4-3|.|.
CASSQDGTAETQYF
TGCGCCAGCAGCCAAGATGGTACGGCGGAGACCCAGTACTTC
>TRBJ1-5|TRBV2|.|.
CASSVARTREDQPQHF
TGTGCCAGCAGTGTGGCAAGGACCCGGGAGGATCAGCCCCAGCATTTT
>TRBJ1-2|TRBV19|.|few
CASSWRGTGGYTF
TGTGCCAGTAGTTGGAGGGGAACGGGTGGCTACACCTTC
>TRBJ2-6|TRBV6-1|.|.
CASKGRFSGANVLTF
TGTGCCAGCAAAGGGAGATTCTCTGGGGCCAACGTCCTGACTTTC
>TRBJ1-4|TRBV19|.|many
CASSPGQPGREKLFF
TGTGCCAGTTCACCGGGACAACCAGGTCGGGAAAAACTGTTTTTT
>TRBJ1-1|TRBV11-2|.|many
CASRPGLNTEAFF
TGTGCCAGCAGACCAGGCCTCAACACTGAAGCTTTCTTT
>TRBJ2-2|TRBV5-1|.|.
CASSNIIGPERAGEPFF
TGCGCCAGCAGCAACATAATAGGACCGGAACGGGCCGGGGAGCCGTTTTTT
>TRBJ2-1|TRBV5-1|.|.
CASSLTQLNEQFF
TGCGCCAGCAGCTTGACGCAGCTTAATGAGCAGTTCTTC
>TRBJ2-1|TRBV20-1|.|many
CSARRDYEQFF
TGCAGTGCTAGGAGGGACTATGAGCAGTTCTTC
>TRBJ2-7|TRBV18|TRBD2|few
CASSPTSGSHNEQYF
TGTGCCAGCTCACCGACTAGCGGGAGTCACAACGAGCAGTACTTC
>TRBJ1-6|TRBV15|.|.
CATSRGGGGRGNSPLHF
TGTGCCACCAGCAGAGGAGGGGGGGGCCGCGGGAATTCACCCCTCCACTTT
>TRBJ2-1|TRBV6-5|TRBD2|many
CASSYRVAGGDEQFF
TGTGCCAGCAGTTATCGGGTAGCGGGAGGTGATGAGCAGTTCTTC
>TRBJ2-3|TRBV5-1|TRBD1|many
CASSSGQGNSDTQYF
TGCGCCAGCAGCTCCGGACAGGGAAACAGTGATACGCAGTATTTT
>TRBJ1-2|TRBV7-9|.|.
CASSLVQGQGNYGYTF
TGTGCCAGCAGCTTGGTCCAAGGGCAGGGAAACTATGGCTACACCTTC